This TCR beta chain was profiled in a study of blood T cell repertoires in COVID-19. Whole-study context: Both acute and convalescent COVID-19 samples were obtained from the United States, Italy and Spain. Sources were T cells, B-cell-depleted T cells, or PBMCs; the material itself was cDNA or gDNA.

Trimming cost V 8 bases and J 2 bases; bases outside gene matches: 14. Germline V gene sequence: CDR1 MNHEY, CDR2 SMNVEV (reference sequence). This CDR3 is built from 17 residues. In the authors' workflow: From reference gene primer amplification, estimates of nucleated cell counts were derived. TCRdb's copy holds only in-frame clones and misses some; the assay was immunoSEQ multiplex PCR. V, J and clone size were drawn from that table, and D and trimming were deduced from the DNA. The sample carries 25,000 to 35,000 clones, roughly 90% recorded once. Sequences were obtained from peripheral blood. V usage is TRBV27 and J usage is TRBJ2-7; 11 bases align to TRBD2. The sequence came from a human donor in a cohort sampled during active COVID-19. CDR3 DNA sequence: TGTGCCAGCGGATTACTAGCGGGAGCCCCCCTCCCCTACGAGCAGTACTTC. Protein product: CASGLLAGAPLPYEQYF.